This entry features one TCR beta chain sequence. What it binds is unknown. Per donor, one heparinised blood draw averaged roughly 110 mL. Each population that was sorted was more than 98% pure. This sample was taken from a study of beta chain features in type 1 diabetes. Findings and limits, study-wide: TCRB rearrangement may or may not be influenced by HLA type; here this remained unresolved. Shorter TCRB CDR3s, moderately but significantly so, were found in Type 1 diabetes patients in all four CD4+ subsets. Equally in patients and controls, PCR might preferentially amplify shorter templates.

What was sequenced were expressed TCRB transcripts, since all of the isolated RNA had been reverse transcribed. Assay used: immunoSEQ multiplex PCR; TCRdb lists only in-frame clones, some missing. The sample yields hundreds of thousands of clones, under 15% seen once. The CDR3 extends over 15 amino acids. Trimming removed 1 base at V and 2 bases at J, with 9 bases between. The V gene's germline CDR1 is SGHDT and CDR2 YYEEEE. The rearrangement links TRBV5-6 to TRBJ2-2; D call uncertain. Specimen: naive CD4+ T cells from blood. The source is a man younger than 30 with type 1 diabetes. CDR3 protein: CASSLLSDNTGELFF. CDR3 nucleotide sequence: TGTGCCAGCAGCTTGCTGAGCGATAACACCGGGGAGCTGTTTTTT.